The next 28 T cell receptor beta chains were all read from a single sample in a study of CD8+CD57+ T cells in acquired aplastic anemia. Individuals selected for sequencing had exhibited CD8+CD57+ cell expansion on flow cytometry. It was genomic DNA that served as the template for profiling TCR beta VDJ and CDR3. Each CDR3 protein gets one entry after TCRdb re-called the reads with MiXCR. In the table there are some 160,000 distinct CDR3 sequences, around 48% of which are singletons. Sequenced material: sorted CD4+, CD8+, or CD8+CD57+ T cells (not recorded which) from PBMCs. These receptors were taken from a human donor with aplastic anemia.

The chain couples TRBV25-1 to TRBJ2-7; D gene uncertain. Germline CDR1 is MGHDK and CDR2 is SYGVNS. This CDR3 has 14 amino acids. V was pared by 2 bases and J by 3 bases, with 11 bases between. CDR3: CASSEVGSLYEQYF. Written as DNA, the CDR3 is TGTGCCAGCAGTGAAGTTGGCAGCCTCTACGAGCAGTACTTC.

As for this clonotype: One junction end disagrees with the germline gene, perhaps due to a read error. This rearrangement joins TRBV7-2 to TRBJ2-7; TRBD1 aligns across 9 bases. This CDR3 is built from 15 residues. The germline V gene has CDR1 SGHTA and CDR2 FQGNSA. Here the CDR3 reads CASSSGTGLSYEQYF. The CDR3 region has the DNA TGCGCCAGCAGCTCCGGGACAGGGTTATCCTACGAGCAGTACTTC. The whole variable domain, filled in from reference TRBV7-2 and TRBJ2-7, reads GAGVSQSPSNKVTEKGKDVELRCDPISGHTALYWYRQSLGQGLEFLIYFQGNSAPDKSGLPSDRFSAERTGGSVSTLTIQRTQQEDSAVYLCASSSGTGLSYEQYFGPGTRLTVT.

V usage is TRBV27 and J usage is TRBJ2-3; D may be TRBD1 (6 bases). Looked up from germline, CDR1 is MNHEY and CDR2 is SMNVEV (reference sequence). V lost 6 bases to trimming and J lost 1 base, with 14 bases between them. The CDR3 spans 15 residues. CDR3 residues: CASSNVQGRTDTQYF. CDR3 coding DNA: TGTGCCAGCAGCAACGTTCAGGGGCGCACAGATACGCAGTATTTT.

The V and J genes are TRBV18 and TRBJ2-3; possibly TRBD1 for D (5 bases). CDR1 and CDR2 from the germline V gene are KGHSH and LQKENI. Trimming cost V 1 base and J 3 bases, with 8 bases left between them. The CDR3 is 14 amino acids. The CDR3 loop reads CASSPLQDTDTQYF. The CDR3 DNA is TGTGCCAGCTCACCACTACAGGATACAGATACGCAGTATTTT. Combining the CDR3 with reference TRBV18 and TRBJ2-3 gives the whole variable domain NAGVMQNPRHLVRRRGQEARLRCSPMKGHSHVYWYRQLPEEGLKFMVYLQKENIIDESGMPKERFSAEFPKEGPSILRIQQVVRGDSAAYFCASSPLQDTDTQYFGPGTRLTVL.

This clonotype was detected many times. The chain is built from TRBV7-2 and TRBJ1-1; D unclear. V lost 3 bases, J lost 5 bases, and 10 bases lay in between. The CDR3 sequence is 13 residues long. The germline V gene has CDR1 SGHTA and CDR2 FQGNSA. As DNA, the CDR3 is TGTGCCAGCAGCTTCAACGTCGAGACTGAAGCTTTCTTT. It codes for CASSFNVETEAFF. Filled out from reference TRBV7-2 and TRBJ1-1, the complete variable domain reads GAGVSQSPSNKVTEKGKDVELRCDPISGHTALYWYRQSLGQGLEFLIYFQGNSAPDKSGLPSDRFSAERTGGSVSTLTIQRTQQEDSAVYLCASSFNVETEAFFGQGTRLTVV.

The rearrangement uses TRBV27 and TRBJ1-5; D ambiguous. Germline CDR1 MNHEY, CDR2 SMNVEV (reference sequence). This CDR3 has 14 amino acids. V gave up 3 bases and J gave up 5 bases, with 11 bases separating them. DNA of the CDR3: TGTGCCAGCAGTTTCTCGGGGAGCGATCAGCCCCAGCATTTT. Encoded protein: CASSFSGSDQPQHF.

In this sample, this clonotype turned up a few times. The rearrangement uses TRBV4-3 and TRBJ1-1, with a weak D call TRBD1 (5 bases). This CDR3 spans 15 amino acids. Deletions cut 0 bases from V and 4 bases from J, with 12 bases between. The germline gives CDR1 LGHNA, CDR2 YSLEER. The DNA of the CDR3 is TGCGCCAGCAGCCAAGATGGGGGATATATCACTGAAGCTTTCTTT. Its translation: CASSQDGGYITEAFF.

The J gene is TRBJ2-5, the V gene TRBV15; perhaps TRBD1 as D (7 bases). The CDR3 covers 14 residues. The V gene lost 3 bases and the J gene lost 9 bases, with 17 bases spanning the gap. The germline CDR1 and CDR2 sequences are LNHNV and YYDKDF (reference sequence). CDR3 sequence: CATSSGGTAGAQYF. The CDR3 bases are TGTGCCACCAGCAGCGGAGGGACAGCCGGGGCCCAGTACTTC.

The chain joins TRBV10-3 to TRBJ1-5; tentative D call: TRBD1 (5 bases). Germline CDR1 and CDR2: ENHRY and SYGVKD. V was pared by 5 bases and J by 1 base, with 9 bases between. This CDR3 spans 14 amino acids. The CDR3, as DNA: TGTGCCATCAGTCCCAGGGACAGCAATCAGCCCCAGCATTTT. This sequence encodes CAISPRDSNQPQHF.

The gene calls are TRBV4-2 and TRBJ2-3; 10 nucleotides line up with TRBD2. J lost 3 bases, V lost 4 bases, and 10 bases had no gene match. Germline V gives CDR1 LGHNA, CDR2 YNFKEQ. CDR3 length equals 17 residues. CDR3: CASSRDSGTSVTDTQYF. CDR3 nucleotide sequence: TGTGCCAGCAGCCGAGATTCCGGGACTAGCGTAACAGATACGCAGTATTTT.

This clonotype was seen repeatedly, ten times or more. This sequence joins TRBV15 and TRBJ2-3; 10 bases fit TRBD2. After removal of 2 bases from V and 4 bases from J, the junction contained 6 bases not matched to a gene. The germline V gene encodes CDR1 LNHNV and CDR2 YYDKDF (reference sequence). This CDR3 has 16 residues. CDR3 protein: CATSRPAGGQADTQYF. In DNA, the CDR3 is TGTGCCACCAGCAGACCAGCGGGAGGGCAGGCAGATACGCAGTATTTT.

This clonotype is a singleton in its sample. The chain combines TRBV19 with TRBJ1-2, with D unclear. The germline CDR1 and CDR2 sequences are LNHDA and SQIVND (reference sequence). The CDR3 is 14 amino acids. V was clipped by 7 bases and J by 3 bases, with 15 bases between them. The DNA of the CDR3 is TGTGCCAGTAAGGCCGGGCCGGTCGACTATGGCTACACCTTC. It is translated as CASKAGPVDYGYTF.

The J gene is TRBJ1-1, the V gene TRBV10-3; 7 nucleotides match TRBD1. J lost 1 base, V lost 6 bases, and 8 bases had no gene match. CDR1 and CDR2 from the germline V gene are ENHRY and SYGVKD. The CDR3 is 15 residues long. CDR3 bases: TGTGCCATCAGGGATTCGGGACAGCAGAACACTGAAGCTTTCTTT. This gives the protein CAIRDSGQQNTEAFF.

In this sample, this clonotype turned up a few times. The chain joins TRBV2 to TRBJ1-1, with D uncertain. This CDR3 has 13 amino acids. Germline V CDR1 and CDR2: SNHLY, FYNNEI. V was cut by 1 base and J by 0 bases, with 3 bases left in between. CDR3 in amino acids: CASSEGVNTEAFF. DNA for the CDR3: TGTGCCAGCAGTGAAGGGGTGAACACTGAAGCTTTCTTT.

This clonotype has at least ten counts. V usage is TRBV6-1 and J usage is TRBJ1-6; D unclear. Trimming stripped 6 bases from V and 0 bases from J, with 6 bases between. The CDR3 runs 14 residues. CDR1 and CDR2 (germline): MNHNS, SASEGT. The DNA of the CDR3 is TGTGCCAGCAGCTCGGCCTCCTATAATTCACCCCTCCACTTT. This codes for CASSSASYNSPLHF.

This clonotype has at least ten counts. V gene TRBV20-1 combines with J gene TRBJ2-7; 10 nucleotides align to TRBD2. This CDR3 comprises 15 residues. The V and J ends lost 0 bases and 3 bases, in that order; junction bases with no gene match: 5. Germline V lookup: CDR1 DFQATT, CDR2 SNEGSKA (reference sequence). The CDR3 sequence: CSARDLSSGGYEQYF. CDR3 bases: TGCAGTGCTAGAGACCTCTCTAGCGGGGGCTACGAGCAGTACTTC.

A note on this clonotype: A much larger clone lies a single base off, so this may be a read error. The chain uses TRBV5-1 and TRBJ2-4; 13 bases agree with TRBD2. J gave up 8 bases and V 4 bases, and 3 bases lay outside the gene matches. Looked up from germline, CDR1 is SGHRS and CDR2 is YFSETQ. The CDR3 length is 14 residues. This CDR3 is CASSRTSGSDIQYF. Written as DNA, the CDR3 is TGCGCCAGCAGCCGGACTAGCGGGAGTGACATTCAGTACTTC.

As for this clonotype: A read error may be the cause here, since a much bigger clone is one base away. The rearrangement uses TRBV6-5 and TRBJ2-5, with D tentatively TRBD2 (6 bases). The CDR3 length is 16 residues. The V and J ends lost 0 bases and 13 bases respectively, with 24 bases between them. Germline V gene sequence: CDR1 MNHEY, CDR2 SVGAGI. The CDR3 spells CASSYSGSGLSYERYF. In DNA form, the CDR3 reads TGTGCCAGCAGTTACTCGGGTAGCGGACTCTCCTACGAGCGGTACTTC.

Remarks on this clonotype: At one end, the junction sequence differs from germline, possibly due to a read error. CDR3 amino acids: CSARSSGPGTQYF. DNA for the CDR3: TGCAGTGCACGTTCCTCAGGGCCAGGTACGCAGTACTTT. V gene TRBV20-1 combines with J gene TRBJ2-3, with a weak D call TRBD1 (5 bases). The CDR3 spans 13 residues. Germline V gives CDR1 DFQATT, CDR2 SNEGSKA (reference sequence).

The chain uses TRBV28 and TRBJ2-5, with D maybe TRBD2 (6 bases). V lost 4 bases to trimming and J lost 1 base, with 10 bases between them. Germline V CDR1 and CDR2: MDHEN, SYDVKM. This CDR3 has 14 amino acids. This CDR3 is CASSSRGTQETQYF. CDR3 coding DNA: TGTGCCAGCAGTTCACGGGGGACCCAAGAGACCCAGTACTTC.

J is TRBJ2-2 and V is TRBV15; possible D gene TRBD2, 5 bases. The germline V gene has CDR1 LNHNV and CDR2 YYDKDF (reference sequence). This CDR3 contains 13 residues. Trimming took 9 bases from V and 1 from J, leaving 9 bases between them. CDR3 residues: CATGLLNTGELFF. As DNA, the CDR3 is TGTGCCACAGGACTCCTGAACACCGGGGAGCTGTTTTTT.

The chain uses TRBV6-5 and TRBJ1-1; D gene uncertain. The V gene's germline CDR1 is MNHEY and CDR2 SVGAGI. With 0 bases removed from V and 5 bases from J, the gap between germline ends came to 10 bases. This CDR3 has 14 amino acids. CDR3 DNA: TGTGCCAGCAGTTACTCTGGACCGGGTACTGAAGCTTTCTTT. It specifies CASSYSGPGTEAFF.

In this sample, this clonotype turned up a few times. The chain joins TRBV5-1 to TRBJ2-3, with 13 bases identical to TRBD2. This CDR3 comprises 19 residues. The germline CDR1 and CDR2 sequences are SGHRS and YFSETQ. The V gene end was trimmed by 5 bases and the J gene end by 0 bases; junction bases not matched to a gene: 12. The CDR3 DNA follows: TGCGCCAGCAGTCAACCCGGGACTAGCGGGATTACTAGCACAGATACGCAGTATTTT. Protein product: CASSQPGTSGITSTDTQYF.

The CDR3 sequence: CASSPGRGNTEAFF. In DNA, the CDR3 is TGTGCCAGCAGTCCGGGGCGGGGGAACACTGAAGCTTTCTTT. The J gene is TRBJ1-1, the V gene TRBV27; weak D call: TRBD1 (5 bases). This CDR3 is 14 amino acids long. V lost 5 bases and J lost 1, with 11 bases in between. In germline, CDR1 is MNHEY, CDR2 SMNVEV (reference sequence).

The chain uses TRBV10-1 and TRBJ2-3; 11 nucleotides align to TRBD2. This CDR3 region has 16 residues. The junction had 4 bases not matched to a gene; V was cut back by 5 bases and J by 0 bases. Germline V CDR1 and CDR2: WNHNN, SYGVQD (reference sequence). CDR3: CASSRGLAASTDTQYF. DNA of the CDR3: TGCGCCAGCAGTCGGGGACTAGCGGCTAGCACAGATACGCAGTATTTT.

The CDR3 sequence is CASSLEVGDEQYF. CDR3 in DNA: TGTGCCAGCAGCTTAGAGGTTGGTGACGAGCAGTACTTC. V and J are TRBV7-2 and TRBJ2-7; D remains ambiguous. CDR1 and CDR2 from the germline V gene are SGHTA and FQGNSA. The CDR3 sequence is 13 residues long. Trimming took 1 base from V and 5 from J, leaving 9 bases between them.

This clonotype was detected many times. The chain combines TRBV5-1 with TRBJ1-2, with TRBD1 matching 9 bases. The CDR3 length is 14 residues. With V trimmed by 4 bases and J by 4 bases, 5 bases remained unmatched. Germline-derived CDR1 and CDR2 are SGHRS and YFSETQ. CDR3 bases: TGCGCCAGCAGCCCGCGGACAGGGGCCTATGGCTACACCTTC. Protein sequence: CASSPRTGAYGYTF.

The chain is built from TRBV11-2 and TRBJ1-4, with D possibly matching TRBD1 (5 bases). The V gene lost 0 bases and the J gene lost 7 bases, with 15 bases spanning the gap. The CDR3 is 16 residues long. Germline CDR1 and CDR2: SGHAT and FQNNGV. CDR3 in DNA: TGTGCCAGCAGCTTAGAAGCAACGAGAAGGGGTGAAAAACTGTTTTTT. Protein sequence: CASSLEATRRGEKLFF. Using reference TRBV11-2 and TRBJ1-4 for the parts outside the CDR3, the full variable domain is EAGVAQSPRYKIIEKRQSVAFWCNPISGHATLYWYQQILGQGPKLLIQFQNNGVVDDSQLPKDRFSAERLKGVDSTLKIQPAKLEDSAVYLCASSLEATRRGEKLFFGSGTQLSVL.